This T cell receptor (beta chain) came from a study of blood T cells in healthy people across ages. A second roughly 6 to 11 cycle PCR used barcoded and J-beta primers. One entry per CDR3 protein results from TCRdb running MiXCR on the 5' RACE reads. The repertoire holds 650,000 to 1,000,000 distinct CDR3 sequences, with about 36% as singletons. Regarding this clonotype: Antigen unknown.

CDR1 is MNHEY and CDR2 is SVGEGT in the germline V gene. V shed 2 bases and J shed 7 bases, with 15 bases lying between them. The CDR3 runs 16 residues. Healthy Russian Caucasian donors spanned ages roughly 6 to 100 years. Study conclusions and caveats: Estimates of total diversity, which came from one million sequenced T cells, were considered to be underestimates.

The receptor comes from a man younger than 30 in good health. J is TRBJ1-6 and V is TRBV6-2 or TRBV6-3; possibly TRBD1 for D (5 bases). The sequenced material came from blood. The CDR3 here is CASSYMRSKGNSPLHF. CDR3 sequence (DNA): TGTGCCAGCAGTTACATGCGGTCGAAGGGGAATTCACCCCTCCACTTT.